This TCR beta chain was retrieved from a study of shared T cell receptors in the human thymus. CDR1 SGHDN and CDR2 FVKESK come from the germline V gene. The V gene end was trimmed by 0 bases and the J gene end by 3 bases; junction bases not matched to a gene: 8. This CDR3 region has 17 residues. Sequencing was performed with immunoSEQ multiplex PCR; in TCRdb, only in-frame clones are kept and a portion is missing. The sample holds hundreds of thousands of clones, 70% to 80% seen once. The sample was also reused in another study, on human thymus T cells.

This clonotype originated in a boy under two years old with a congenital heart defect. The chain is built from TRBV14 and TRBJ2-7, with 10 positions matching TRBD2. The sequencing sample was made of thymocytes. CDR3 nucleotides: TGTGCCAGCAGCCAAGATCTTAGGCTAGCGGGAGTCTACGAGCAGTACTTC. It codes for CASSQDLRLAGVYEQYF.